A selection of T cell receptor beta chains follows, all from one sample in a study of blood T cell repertoires in COVID-19. Clones were read by immunoSEQ multiplex PCR, and TCRdb kept only the in-frame ones, dropping some. The sample holds about 61,000 clones, 88% seen once. The material sequenced was peripheral blood. These receptors were collected from a woman aged 50 to 65 with active or convalescent COVID-19. The CDR3 runs from the conserved cysteine through the conserved F or W. The order of the fields is V gene, D gene, J gene, clone size, CDR3 protein, CDR3 DNA. D genes are given only for firm matches. The listing skips clone size in some rows; elsewhere it reads once, few, many or a size class.

TRBV5-6	TRBD2	TRBJ2-7	-	CASSFPSGGQDEQYF	TGTGCCAGCAGCTTCCCGTCGGGAGGTCAAGACGAGCAGTACTTC
TRBV9	TRBD1	TRBJ2-1	-	CASSVAGQGNEQFF	TGTGCCAGCAGCGTAGCCGGACAGGGAAATGAGCAGTTCTTC
TRBV19	TRBD1	TRBJ1-5	-	CASSKWEQGDNQPQHF	TGTGCCAGTAGTAAATGGGAACAGGGGGATAATCAGCCCCAGCATTTT
TRBV30	-	TRBJ1-1	-	CAWRLGAGAYTEAFF	TGTGCCTGGAGATTGGGCGCAGGGGCCTACACTGAAGCTTTCTTT
TRBV19	-	TRBJ1-5	-	CASSIYHRSNQPQHF	TGTGCCAGTAGTATATACCACAGAAGCAATCAGCCCCAGCATTTT
TRBV5-4	-	TRBJ2-1	once	CASSFFVGGRDYNEQFF	TGTGCCAGCAGCTTCTTTGTGGGCGGGCGGGACTACAATGAGCAGTTCTTC
TRBV11-2	TRBD1	TRBJ2-1	-	CASSPDRGAYNEQFF	TGTGCCAGCAGCCCCGACAGGGGGGCCTACAATGAGCAGTTCTTC
TRBV2	TRBD1	TRBJ2-7	-	CASSLGQGGTYEQYF	TGTGCCAGCAGTTTGGGACAGGGGGGTACCTACGAGCAGTACTTC
TRBV6-5	TRBD2	TRBJ2-7	-	CASRPSGRVYEQYF	TGTGCCAGCCGCCCAAGCGGGAGGGTGTACGAGCAGTACTTC
TRBV20-1	-	TRBJ1-4	-	CSASFRGLANEKLFF	TGCAGTGCTAGTTTTAGGGGGTTAGCTAATGAAAAACTGTTTTTT
TRBV6-5	-	TRBJ2-7	-	CASREAGEQYF	TGTGCCAGCAGGGAGGCGGGCGAGCAGTACTTC
TRBV6-5	TRBD2	TRBJ2-1	-	CASRGLAGAHNEQFF	TGTGCCAGCAGAGGGCTTGCGGGAGCTCACAATGAGCAGTTCTTC
TRBV5-1	-	TRBJ1-6	-	CASSLATQGTSPLHF	TGCGCCAGCAGCTTGGCCACGCAGGGGACCTCACCCCTCCACTTT
TRBV23-1	TRBD1	TRBJ1-1	-	CASSRNRGEAFF	TGCGCCAGCAGTCGCAACAGGGGAGAAGCTTTCTTT
TRBV5-6	TRBD2	TRBJ2-7	-	CASSQVVGSGILYEQYF	TGTGCCAGCAGCCAGGTTGTGGGGAGCGGGATTCTCTACGAGCAGTACTTC
TRBV7-8	TRBD2	TRBJ2-3	-	CASSLSFLRGRRTDTQYF	TGTGCCAGCAGCTTAAGTTTCCTCCGCGGGAGAAGAACAGATACGCAGTATTTT
TRBV28	-	TRBJ1-1	-	CASSTTGRAVTEAFF	TGTGCCAGCTCGACGACAGGCAGGGCGGTCACTGAAGCTTTCTTT
TRBV4-1	TRBD2	TRBJ2-1	once	CASSQLSAGGTEQFF	TGCGCCAGCAGCCAGTTATCAGCGGGAGGGACCGAGCAGTTCTTC
TRBV21-1	-	TRBJ2-7	-	CASSKSRTYAYEQYF	TGTGCCAGCAGCAAAAGCAGGACATACGCCTACGAGCAGTACTTC
TRBV10-2	TRBD2	TRBJ2-3	-	CASITGTSGTDTQYF	TGCGCCAGCATTACCGGGACTAGCGGTACAGATACGCAGTATTTT
TRBV6-1	TRBD2	TRBJ2-3	-	CASSKGLAGTTDTQYF	TGTGCCAGCAGTAAAGGACTAGCGGGAACCACAGATACGCAGTATTTT
TRBV6-5	-	TRBJ2-3	-	CASRTTGSTDTQYF	TGTGCCAGCAGAACGACTGGAAGCACAGATACGCAGTATTTT
TRBV19	-	TRBJ2-7	-	CASSMVGGQTYEQYF	TGTGCCAGTAGTATGGTGGGCGGGCAGACCTACGAGCAGTACTTC
TRBV5-4	-	TRBJ1-1	once	CASSLGGSPRDTEAFF	TGTGCCAGCAGCTTGGGTGGGAGCCCGAGGGACACTGAAGCTTTCTTT
TRBV7-2	TRBD1	TRBJ1-1	-	CASSSRTGTKAFF	TGTGCCAGCAGCTCCCGGACAGGGACAAAAGCTTTCTTT
TRBV10-1	-	TRBJ1-1	-	CASSESKAGNTEAFF	TGCGCCAGCAGTGAGTCGAAGGCGGGGAACACTGAAGCTTTCTTT
TRBV12-3/TRBV12-4	-	TRBJ2-7	-	CASSFDEREQYF	TGTGCCAGCAGTTTTGACGAGCGCGAGCAGTACTTC
TRBV19	TRBD1	TRBJ1-2	-	CASSPRDRWYRGYTF	TGTGCCAGTAGTCCTCGGGACAGGTGGTATCGGGGCTACACCTTC
TRBV9	-	TRBJ1-5	once	CASSAGGPGSNQPQHF	TGTGCCAGCAGCGCCGGAGGACCCGGGAGCAATCAGCCCCAGCATTTT
TRBV18	-	TRBJ1-1	-	CASSDASVGAEAFF	TGTGCCAGCTCTGATGCTAGTGTCGGGGCTGAAGCTTTCTTT
TRBV3-1/TRBV3-2	TRBD2	TRBJ2-5	-	CASSHGGTSGLQETQYF	TGTGCCAGCAGCCACGGAGGGACTAGCGGCCTCCAAGAGACCCAGTACTTC
TRBV9	-	TRBJ2-7	-	CASSVGWGRTGVYEQYF	TGTGCCAGCAGCGTAGGATGGGGTCGGACGGGGGTCTACGAGCAGTACTTC
TRBV9	-	TRBJ2-1	-	CASSDTRGERVNEQFF	TGTGCCAGCAGCGACACCAGGGGCGAACGAGTGAATGAGCAGTTCTTC
TRBV7-3	TRBD2	TRBJ2-1	-	CASSRGEGEQFF	TGTGCCAGCAGCCGGGGGGAAGGTGAGCAGTTCTTC
TRBV4-1	-	TRBJ2-5	-	CASRRRETQYF	TGCGCCAGCCGAAGGAGAGAGACCCAGTACTTC